A single sample is the source of the 5 T cell receptor beta chains below, sequenced in a study of monozygotic twins with inflammatory bowel disease. TCRdb reprocessed the 5' RACE reads, with one entry per CDR3 protein and no DNA. The ten top clones account for around 2.5%, within a sample of approximately 150,000 distinct CDR3 sequences. The sample comprised blood. Every receptor here comes from a human donor with ulcerative colitis or Crohn's disease, or a healthy co-twin of an affected twin (not recorded which).

V gene TRBV4-1 combines with J gene TRBJ2-5. The CDR3 extends over 14 amino acids. Germline CDR1 and CDR2: MGHRA and YSYEKL. The CDR3 protein is CASSQDTLMETQYF.

The V and J genes are TRBV20-1 and TRBJ2-7; TCRdb gives TRBD1 as the D gene, but with no DNA this cannot be confirmed. CDR1 and CDR2 (germline): DFQATT, SNEGSKA (reference sequence). The CDR3 runs to 13 residues. The CDR3 protein is CSARVVGGVEQYF.

The V gene is TRBV28, the J gene TRBJ1-2; TCRdb selects TRBD1, and the lack of DNA leaves this call unchecked. Germline values: CDR1 MDHEN, CDR2 SYDVKM. This CDR3 comprises 17 residues. The CDR3 here is CASSPTGGPITNYGYTF.

The V call is TRBV20-1, the J call TRBJ1-5; TCRdb's D call of TRBD1 is untestable without DNA. The CDR3 runs 17 residues. CDR1 and CDR2 from the germline V gene are DFQATT and SNEGSKA (reference sequence). The CDR3 here is CSAIDGVKGMSNQPQHF.

The V call is TRBV6-2 or TRBV6-3, the J call TRBJ1-1; TCRdb designates TRBD1, a call that cannot be tested without DNA. The CDR3 is 13 residues long. Germline CDR1 reads MNHEY; CDR2 reads SVGEGT. CDR3 in amino acids: CASRGQKNTEAFF.